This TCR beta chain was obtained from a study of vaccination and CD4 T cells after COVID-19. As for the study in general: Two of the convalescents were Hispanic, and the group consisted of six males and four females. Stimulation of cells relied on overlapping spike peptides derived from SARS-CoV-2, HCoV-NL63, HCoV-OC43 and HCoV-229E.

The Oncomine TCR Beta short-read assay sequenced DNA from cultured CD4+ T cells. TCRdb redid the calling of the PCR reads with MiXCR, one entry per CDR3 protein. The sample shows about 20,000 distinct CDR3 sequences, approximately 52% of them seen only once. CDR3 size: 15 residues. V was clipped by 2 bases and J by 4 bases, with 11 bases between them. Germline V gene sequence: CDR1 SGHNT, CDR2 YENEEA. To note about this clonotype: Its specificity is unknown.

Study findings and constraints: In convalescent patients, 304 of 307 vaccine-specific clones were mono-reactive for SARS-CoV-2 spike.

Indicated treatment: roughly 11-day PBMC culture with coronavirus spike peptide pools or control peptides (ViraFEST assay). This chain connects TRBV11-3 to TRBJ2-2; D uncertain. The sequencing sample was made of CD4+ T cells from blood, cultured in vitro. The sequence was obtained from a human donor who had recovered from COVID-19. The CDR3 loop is CASSLRPRGTGELFF. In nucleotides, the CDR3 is TGTGCCAGCAGCTTAAGACCCCGTGGCACCGGGGAGCTGTTTTTT.